This T cell receptor (beta chain) was captured in a study of blood T cell repertoires in COVID-19. This clone appeared a few times. The V end was cut by 7 bases, the J end by 9 bases, with 16 bases between. The CDR3 consists of 13 residues. The germline CDR1 and CDR2 sequences are SNHLY and FYNNEI. Method: immunoSEQ multiplex PCR; TCRdb's copy keeps in-frame clones and lacks some. The repertoire includes 150,000 to 200,000 clones, roughly 79% of them detected once, and around 10% sits in the top ten. The sequencing sample was made of peripheral blood. The TCR comes from a woman in her thirties or forties with COVID-19, enrolled during active disease. V gene TRBV2 combines with J gene TRBJ1-5; D unresolved. The CDR3 loop reads CASMETALGPQHF. CDR3 in DNA: TGTGCCAGCATGGAAACCGCTCTAGGGCCCCAGCATTTT.